The present entry profiles one T cell receptor beta chain with its context. The CDR3 totals 15 residues. Germline-derived CDR1 and CDR2 are LGHNA and YNFKEQ. V lost 8 bases to trimming and J lost 7 bases; unmatched junction nucleotides: 11. This record belongs to a study of control samples from healthy donors and cancer patients. The assay was immunoSEQ multiplex PCR, and TCRdb's table has in-frame clones only and misses some. The sample lists some 87,000 clones, roughly 88% occurring once. This TCR derives from a man in his sixties with head and neck cancer. The sample was PBMCs. The chain combines TRBV4-2 with TRBJ2-1; 10 bases match TRBD1. The CDR3 DNA reads as TGTGCCAGCGGACGACAGGGGGCGATCGGGAATGAGCAGTTCTTC. It is translated as CASGRQGAIGNEQFF.